Following are 23 T cell receptor beta chains from one sample sequenced in a study of identical twins. In TCRdb, the 5' RACE reads were re-called with MiXCR into one record per CDR3 protein. Of about 720,000 distinct CDR3 sequences in the sample, roughly 8% were seen once. The data were also submitted as part of a second study, on yellow fever vaccine responses in identical twins.

The sequencing input was PBMCs. The receptor set was obtained from a young woman in good health.

The genes are TRBV12-3 or TRBV12-4 and TRBJ2-3; 7 nucleotides line up with TRBD1. The CDR3 runs 15 residues. The J segment lost 5 bases and the V segment lost 1 base, leaving 6 bases of the junction unmatched. The CDR3 reads CASSLGQGRLDTQYF. CDR3 nucleotides: TGTGCCAGCAGTTTAGGACAGGGCCGCCTAGATACGCAGTATTTT.

J is TRBJ2-1 and V is TRBV20-1; D gene ambiguous. From germline, CDR1 is DFQATT and CDR2 SNEGSKA (reference sequence). Deletions cut 0 bases from V and 6 bases from J, with 12 bases between. CDR3 length equals 14 residues. The chain's CDR3 is CSARDPLPPNEQFF. CDR3 bases: TGCAGTGCTAGAGACCCCCTGCCCCCCAATGAGCAGTTCTTC.

This clonotype was recorded many times. The CDR3 protein is CASSPAYWGENTGELFF. CDR3 coding DNA: TGCGCCAGCAGCCCGGCGTATTGGGGCGAGAACACCGGGGAGCTGTTTTTT. The chain is built from TRBV5-1 and TRBJ2-2; D perhaps matches TRBD1 (5 bases). The CDR3 extends over 17 amino acids. V lost 4 bases and J 1 base, leaving 17 bases between the germline ends. Germline V gives CDR1 SGHRS, CDR2 YFSETQ.

The chain recombines TRBV10-3 with TRBJ1-6, with D hard to call. Trimming left V 6 bases short and J 11 bases short, with 14 bases between. The CDR3 length is 13 residues. Germline loops: CDR1 ENHRY, CDR2 SYGVKD. The CDR3 here is CAISPDGETPLHF. The CDR3 nucleotides read TGTGCCATCAGCCCAGACGGAGAGACACCCCTCCACTTT.

This clonotype was observed at least ten times. The chain combines TRBV7-9 with TRBJ1-6; maybe TRBD1 (5 bases). The germline V and J ends were trimmed by 3 bases and 5 bases, with 11 bases remaining between them. Per germline, CDR1 SEHNR and CDR2 FQNEAQ (reference sequence). This CDR3 spans 15 amino acids. The CDR3 spells CASSFGQGNNSPLHF. DNA for the CDR3: TGTGCCAGCAGCTTTGGTCAGGGCAATAATTCACCCCTCCACTTT.

This clonotype was counted between two and nine times. V and J are TRBV29-1 and TRBJ2-1, with no clear D. V lost 6 bases, J lost 5 bases, and 11 bases lay in between. Germline values: CDR1 SQVTM, CDR2 ANQGSEA. The CDR3 length is 12 residues. In nucleotides, the CDR3 is TGCAGCGTGGGGTCAGGTCACAATGAGCAGTTCTTC. Encoded protein: CSVGSGHNEQFF.

This clonotype was detected only a few times. This chain uses TRBV20-1 with TRBJ2-7, with D hard to call. The CDR3 loop spans 14 amino acids. CDR1 DFQATT and CDR2 SNEGSKA come from the germline V gene (reference sequence). Trimming removed 0 bases from V and 3 bases from J, with 12 bases in between. The CDR3, as DNA: TGCAGTGCTAGAGACAGGCAGGTGGGCTACGAGCAGTACTTC. It is translated as CSARDRQVGYEQYF.

There are a few counts of this clonotype. The rearrangement links TRBV24-1 to TRBJ2-1, with a weak D call TRBD1 (6 bases). The CDR3 loop spans 14 amino acids. The germline V gene has CDR1 KGHDR and CDR2 SFDVKD. V gave up 5 bases and J gave up 10 bases, with 17 bases separating them. The DNA for the CDR3 is TGTGCCACCAGTGGGGACACAACGAGGAACGAGCAGTTCTTC. Its translation is CATSGDTTRNEQFF.

This clonotype has just a few counts. The chain employs TRBV6-1 and TRBJ2-5; D not certain. This CDR3 region has 14 residues. CDR1 is MNHNS, CDR2 SASEGT, per germline. The CDR3 here is CASKGHQYQETQYF. The CDR3 nucleotides read TGTGCATCAAAGGGCCACCAATACCAAGAGACCCAGTACTTC.

This clonotype was counted at least ten times. This chain uses TRBV11-2 with TRBJ2-5; 12 bases are a match to TRBD2. The V and J ends lost 1 base and 5 bases, in that order; junction bases with no gene match: 5. Per the germline V gene, CDR1 is SGHAT and CDR2 is FQNNGV. The CDR3 sequence is 16 residues long. CDR3 sequence (DNA): TGTGCCAGCAGCTTAGTCGCTAGCGGGGGGGTCGAGACCCAGTACTTC. Translated: CASSLVASGGVETQYF.

This chain links TRBV24-1 with TRBJ2-5, with D perhaps matching TRBD1 (5 bases). Trimming removed 4 bases at V and 2 bases at J, with 13 bases between. Per germline, CDR1 KGHDR and CDR2 SFDVKD. The CDR3 sequence is 15 residues long. The CDR3, as DNA: TGTGCCACCAGTGACTCGACAGTCACACAAGAGACCCAGTACTTC. Its protein product is CATSDSTVTQETQYF.

The chain employs TRBV20-1 and TRBJ2-3; 12 bases line up with TRBD2. CDR1 is DFQATT and CDR2 is SNEGSKA in the germline V gene (reference sequence). With V trimmed by 7 bases and J by 2 bases, 10 bases remained unmatched. The CDR3 sequence is 16 residues long. For the CDR3, the DNA is TGCAGTGGCCCACTTCCTAGCGGGAGGGACACAGATACGCAGTATTTT. Translated: CSGPLPSGRDTDTQYF.

J is TRBJ2-7 and V is TRBV28; D unresolved. Trimming removed 4 bases at V and 2 bases at J, with 6 bases between. The CDR3 spans 12 residues. Germline assignment: CDR1 MDHEN and CDR2 SYDVKM. The CDR3 loop reads CASSSQPYEQYF. CDR3 sequence (DNA): TGTGCCAGCAGTTCTCAACCCTACGAGCAGTACTTC.

In its sample, this clonotype was seen many times. This chain links TRBV28 with TRBJ2-4; a weak D match, TRBD2 (5 bases). There are 14 residues in the CDR3. CDR1 and CDR2 (germline): MDHEN, SYDVKM. V lost 7 bases and J 2 bases, leaving 12 bases between the germline ends. CDR3 amino acids: CASTHRGSKNIQYF. The DNA of the CDR3 is TGTGCCAGCACCCATCGGGGTTCCAAAAACATTCAGTACTTC.

This clonotype occurred many times. This chain links TRBV10-1 with TRBJ2-7; TRBD2 matches 10 bases. The CDR3 covers 16 residues. Germline CDR1 WNHNN, CDR2 SYGVQD (reference sequence). Germline trimming cut 0 bases from V and 0 bases from J; bases unmatched to any gene: 2. The CDR3 DNA reads as TGCGCCAGCAGTGAGTCGTCTAGCGGGAGCTCCTACGAGCAGTACTTC. Translated, it gives CASSESSSGSSYEQYF.

This clonotype was observed many times. CDR3 region: CASMEDSTDTQYF. The CDR3 bases are TGTGCCAGCATGGAGGACAGCACAGATACGCAGTATTTT. This rearrangement joins TRBV6-2 or TRBV6-3 to TRBJ2-3, with D perhaps TRBD2 (5 bases). Germline V CDR1 and CDR2: MNHEY, SVGEGT. The CDR3 loop spans 13 amino acids. The V end was cut by 7 bases, the J end by 0 bases, with 8 bases between.

This clonotype has a count of ten or more. The J gene is TRBJ2-3, the V gene TRBV28, with D perhaps matching TRBD1 (5 bases). Trimming cost V 2 bases and J 4 bases, with 10 bases left between them. The CDR3 covers 14 residues. From germline, CDR1 is MDHEN and CDR2 SYDVKM. The CDR3 sequence is CASSLGASADTQYF. CDR3 coding DNA: TGTGCCAGCAGTTTAGGGGCCTCGGCAGATACGCAGTATTTT.

This clonotype was detected a few times. The V gene is TRBV6-4, the J gene TRBJ2-5; 11 positions match TRBD2. The CDR3 runs to 17 residues. J gave up 5 bases and V 0 bases, and 8 bases lay outside the gene matches. CDR1 and CDR2 (germline): MRHNA, SNTAGT. The CDR3: CASSDSPGLAEVETQYF. The CDR3 nucleotides read TGTGCCAGCAGTGACTCTCCGGGACTAGCGGAGGTTGAGACCCAGTACTTC.

This clonotype was seen ten or more times. The V and J genes are TRBV10-3 and TRBJ2-7; D is tentatively TRBD1 or TRBD2 (5 bases each). V shed 8 bases and J shed 3 bases, with 17 bases lying between them. CDR1 and CDR2 (germline): ENHRY, SYGVKD. The length of the CDR3 is 14 residues. This chain's CDR3 is CAIASGPMGYEQYF. CDR3 DNA sequence: TGTGCCATCGCCTCGGGACCGATGGGCTACGAGCAGTACTTC.

This clonotype was detected only a few times. The chain couples TRBV3-1 to TRBJ2-7; D is perhaps TRBD2 (7 bases). This CDR3 has 15 amino acids. The V and J ends lost 3 bases and 2 bases respectively, with 14 bases between them. Germline assignment: CDR1 LGHDT and CDR2 YNNKEL (reference sequence). The CDR3 loop reads CASSQETGGPYEQYF. CDR3 DNA: TGTGCCAGCAGCCAGGAAACGGGGGGCCCCTACGAGCAGTACTTC.

V usage is TRBV7-2 and J usage is TRBJ2-1, with 8 positions matching TRBD1. The CDR3 runs 18 residues. V lost 0 bases to trimming and J lost 2 bases; unmatched junction nucleotides: 9. Germline loops: CDR1 SGHTA, CDR2 FQGNSA. The DNA of the CDR3 is TGTGCCAGCAGCTTAGCGGGGCCCGACAGGGGCCCCTACAATGAGCAGTTCTTC. This encodes CASSLAGPDRGPYNEQFF. The whole variable domain, filled in from reference TRBV7-2 and TRBJ2-1, reads GAGVSQSPSNKVTEKGKDVELRCDPISGHTALYWYRQSLGQGLEFLIYFQGNSAPDKSGLPSDRFSAERTGGSVSTLTIQRTQQEDSAVYLCASSLAGPDRGPYNEQFFGPGTRLTVL.

V usage is TRBV4-1 and J usage is TRBJ2-5; D is unresolved. CDR3 length equals 15 residues. In germline, CDR1 is MGHRA, CDR2 YSYEKL. Trimming took off 4 bases at V and 2 bases at J, with 14 bases between the two ends. The CDR3 bases are TGCGCCAGCAGCCCCCTCGGGCTACAGCAAGAGACCCAGTACTTC. It translates to CASSPLGLQQETQYF.

The chain links TRBV5-1 to TRBJ2-7, with 9 bases matching TRBD1. There are 15 residues in the CDR3. Trimming removed 2 bases from V and 2 bases from J; junction bases left unmatched: 5. Germline lookup yields CDR1 SGHRS and CDR2 YFSETQ. DNA of the CDR3: TGCGCCAGCAGCTTAGCGGGACAGGGCCCCTACGAGCAGTACTTC. This sequence encodes CASSLAGQGPYEQYF.